This T cell receptor beta chain was sequenced for a study of blood T cell repertoires in COVID-19. Study-wide context: Samples of COVID-19 (acute and convalescent) were obtained from the United States, Italy and Spain.

Germline CDR1 reads KGHSH; CDR2 reads LQKENI. The CDR3 is 13 residues long. V lost 6 bases and J lost 3, with 11 bases in between. Authors' analysis steps: How many nucleated cells were present was estimated from reference gene primer amplification. Libraries were prepared by immunoSEQ multiplex PCR; TCRdb keeps only in-frame clonotypes and omits some of them. The V and J calls and clone size were taken over from that table, and D and trimming were inferred from the DNA. Among about 250,000 clones listed, more than 65% were seen once. The V call is TRBV18, the J call TRBJ1-1; D is undetermined. Sequences were obtained from peripheral blood. The receptor was derived from a woman older than 75 with acute or convalescent COVID-19. The chain's CDR3 is CASSQERDTEAFF. The CDR3 DNA reads as TGTGCCAGCTCTCAAGAGAGGGACACTGAAGCTTTCTTT.